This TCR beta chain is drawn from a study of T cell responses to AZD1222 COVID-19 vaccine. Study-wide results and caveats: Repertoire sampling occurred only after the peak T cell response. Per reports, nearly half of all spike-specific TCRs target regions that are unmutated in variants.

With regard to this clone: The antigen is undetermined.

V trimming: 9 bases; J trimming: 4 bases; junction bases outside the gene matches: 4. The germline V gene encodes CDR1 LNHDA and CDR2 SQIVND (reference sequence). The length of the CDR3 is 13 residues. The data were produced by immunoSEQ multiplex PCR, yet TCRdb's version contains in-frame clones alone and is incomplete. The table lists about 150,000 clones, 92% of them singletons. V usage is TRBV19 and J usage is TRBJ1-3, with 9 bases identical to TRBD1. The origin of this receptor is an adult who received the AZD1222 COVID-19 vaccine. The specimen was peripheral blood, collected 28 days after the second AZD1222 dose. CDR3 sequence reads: CASRTGAGNTIYF. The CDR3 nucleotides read TGTGCCAGCAGGACAGGGGCCGGAAACACCATATATTTT.